Described below is a single T cell receptor beta chain sequence and its context. The antigen is undetermined. The CDR3 totals 15 residues. Looked up from germline, CDR1 is SGHVS and CDR2 is FQNEAQ. The lymph nodes were axillary draining lymph nodes from breast cancer patients. The sample belongs to a study of breast tumors, draining lymph nodes, adjacent tissues. Regarding the study as a whole: Tumor TCR diversity was below lymph nodes but above nontumor tissue. Most tumor T cells seemingly derive from lymph node, then expand in tumor. Compared with basal-like, luminal-like tumors shared significantly more repertoire with nontumor tissue.

TCRdb re-derived calls from the multiplex PCR reads in MiXCR, one entry per CDR3 protein. The data contain about 230,000 distinct CDR3 sequences, roughly 32% of them seen just once; the ten biggest clones take up 1.4%. The gene calls are TRBV7-8 and TRBJ1-5, with 9 bases lining up with TRBD1. This TCR came from a female donor with breast cancer. Some clones in this sample may be carry-over from other donors' samples. The sample consisted of axillary lymph node tissue. This chain's CDR3 is CAHTWGTGLNQPQHF. In DNA, the CDR3 is TGTGCTCACACTTGGGGGACAGGGTTGAATCAGCCCCAGCATTTT.